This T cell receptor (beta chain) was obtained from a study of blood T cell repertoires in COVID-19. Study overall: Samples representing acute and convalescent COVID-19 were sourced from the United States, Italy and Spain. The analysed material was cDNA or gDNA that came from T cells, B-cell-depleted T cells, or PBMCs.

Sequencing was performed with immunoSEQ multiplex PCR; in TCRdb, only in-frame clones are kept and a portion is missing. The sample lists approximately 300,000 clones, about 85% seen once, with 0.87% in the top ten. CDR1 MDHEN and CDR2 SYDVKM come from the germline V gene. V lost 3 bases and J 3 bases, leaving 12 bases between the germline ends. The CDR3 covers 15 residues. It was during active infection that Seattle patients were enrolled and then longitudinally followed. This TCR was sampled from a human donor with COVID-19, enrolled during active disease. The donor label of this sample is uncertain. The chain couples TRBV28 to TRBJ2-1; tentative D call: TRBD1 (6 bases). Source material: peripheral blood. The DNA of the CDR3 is TGTGCCAGCAGTTTCGGTGCAGGGGACTACAATGAGCAGTTCTTC. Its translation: CASSFGAGDYNEQFF.